This T cell receptor beta chain was captured in a study of vaccination and CD4 T cells after COVID-19. CDR3 length: 17 amino acids. Germline V lookup: CDR1 MNHEY, CDR2 SVGAGI. The V and J ends lost 0 bases and 3 bases, in that order; junction bases with no gene match: 7. Treatment noted: roughly nine-day PBMC culture with coronavirus spike peptide pools or control peptides (ViraFEST assay). An unexposed donor provided the CD4+ T cells, which were collected before the COVID-19 pandemic (2011-2018). In this sample, this clonotype turned up a few times. Antigen unknown. CD4+ T cells that had been cultured provided DNA sequenced with the Oncomine TCR Beta short-read assay. One entry per CDR3 protein, called by TCRdb with MiXCR from the PCR reads. The table has almost 6,000 distinct CDR3 sequences, about 35% seen once.

This TCR came from a human donor in good health. The sequenced material came from CD4+ T cells from blood, cultured in vitro. The chain couples TRBV6-5 to TRBJ1-2; TRBD1 agrees at 10 bases. The CDR3 loop is CASSYSTTGTGDYGYTF. CDR3 nucleotides: TGTGCCAGCAGTTACTCGACAACCGGGACAGGGGACTATGGCTACACCTTC.